The 12 T cell receptor beta chains reported below all come from one sample, sequenced in a study of vaccination effects on CD4 cells after COVID-19. Antigens for these TCRs are unknown. Some clones are missing from TCRdb's copy, which holds only in-frame ones; the method was immunoSEQ multiplex PCR. The table shows approximately 61,000 clones, with 73% occurring only once. Antigen-specific CD4+ T cells expanded by the ViraFEST assay with viral peptide pools were then sequenced. Following a 10-day culture, CD4+ T cells were purified. Two-dose vaccination with either BNT162b2 or mRNA-1273 was given to the participants. Source: CD4+ T cells from PBMCs cultured with HCoV-229E spike peptides, taken after COVID-19 vaccination. The receptors here all came from a human donor who received a COVID-19 vaccine.

The chain couples TRBV2 to TRBJ2-1; D unresolved. The V end lost 6 bases, the J end lost 4 bases, and 4 bases lay between the germline ends. CDR1 and CDR2 (germline): SNHLY, FYNNEI. The CDR3 sequence is 11 residues long. CDR3 in amino acids: CASSLYNEQFF. For the CDR3, the DNA is TGTGCCAGCAGCTTATACAATGAGCAGTTCTTC. Looking up the rest from reference TRBV2 and TRBJ2-1 gives the full variable domain: EPEVTQTPSHQVTQMGQEVILRCVPISNHLYFYWYRQILGQKVEFLVSFYNNEISEKSEIFDDQFSVERPDGSNFTLKIRSTKLEDSAMYFCASSLYNEQFFGPGTRLTVL.

This chain links TRBV4-2 with TRBJ1-2; D not certain. V gave up 0 bases and J gave up 0 bases, with 11 bases separating them. CDR1 and CDR2 from the germline V gene are LGHNA and YNFKEQ. The CDR3 extends over 16 amino acids. The CDR3 nucleotides read TGTGCCAGCAGCCAAGAGTCGACCGCCTCTAACTATGGCTACACCTTC. This translates into CASSQESTASNYGYTF.

The rearrangement uses TRBV29-1 and TRBJ2-5, with D perhaps matching TRBD1 or TRBD2 (5 bases each). There are 14 residues in the CDR3. Germline CDR1 SQVTM, CDR2 ANQGSEA. V was shortened by 4 bases and J by 4 bases, with 16 bases between the two germline ends. In DNA, the CDR3 is TGCAGCGTTGGGTGGGGGAACGGAGCAGAGACCCAGTACTTC. Translating gives CSVGWGNGAETQYF.

The rearrangement uses TRBV7-9 and TRBJ2-7, with 7 positions matching TRBD2. This CDR3 is built from 14 residues. CDR1 and CDR2 from the germline V gene are SEHNR and FQNEAQ (reference sequence). Trimming removed 2 bases from V and 6 bases from J; junction bases left unmatched: 7. In nucleotides, the CDR3 is TGTGCCAGCAGCTTAACCAGCGGGGAGGGCGAGCAGTACGTC. It specifies CASSLTSGEGEQYV.

This clone has more than one count but fewer than ten. This sequence joins TRBV7-3 and TRBJ2-7; 7 nucleotides agree with TRBD1. The CDR3 is made up of 14 amino acids. Germline lookup yields CDR1 SGHTA and CDR2 FQGTGA. J lost 0 bases, V lost 6 bases, and 5 bases had no gene match. CDR3 DNA sequence: TGTGCCAGCAGTACGGACAGGAGCTCCTACGAGCAGTACGTC. Encoded protein: CASSTDRSSYEQYV.

The chain uses TRBV10-3 and TRBJ2-1; perhaps TRBD2 as D (6 bases). Looked up from germline, CDR1 is ENHRY and CDR2 is SYGVKD. The V and J ends lost 3 bases and 8 bases respectively, with 17 bases between them. This CDR3 spans 15 amino acids. As DNA, the CDR3 is TGTGCCATCAGTGAAGTACGGGGGTTGAAGGATGAGCAGTTCTTC. Its translation: CAISEVRGLKDEQFF.

The V call is TRBV5-8, the J call TRBJ2-5, with D perhaps assigned TRBD1 or TRBD2 (5 bases each). Trimming took 1 base from V and 1 from J, leaving 17 bases between them. Germline V gene sequence: CDR1 SGHTS, CDR2 YDEGEE. The CDR3 is made up of 17 amino acids. The CDR3: CASSLRGRSHSQETQYF. The DNA of the CDR3 is TGTGCCAGCAGCTTGAGGGGACGGAGCCACTCCCAAGAGACCCAGTACTTC.

V is TRBV5-1 and J is TRBJ1-6, with unresolved D. Trimming shortened V by 0 bases and J by 4 bases, and 8 bases separated the two germline ends. CDR1 and CDR2 (germline): SGHRS, YFSETQ. The CDR3 has 15 residues. The DNA of the CDR3 is TGCGCCAGCAGCTTGGTAGACTTATATAATTCACCCCTCCACTTT. Its protein is CASSLVDLYNSPLHF.

This chain joins TRBV7-3 and TRBJ2-3; 9 bases match TRBD2. Germline V gene lookup returns CDR1 SGHTA and CDR2 FQGTGA. The junction had 7 bases not matched to a gene; V was cut back by 1 base and J by 5 bases. This CDR3 contains 16 residues. The CDR3 sequence: CASSLSGGAARDTQYF. The CDR3 nucleotides are TGTGCCAGCAGCTTAAGCGGGGGGGCCGCAAGAGATACGCAGTATTTT.

V usage is TRBV7-3 and J usage is TRBJ2-1, with 10 bases identical to TRBD2. This CDR3 comprises 14 residues. V was pared by 5 bases and J by 7 bases, with 5 bases of the junction left unmatched. The V gene's germline CDR1 is SGHTA and CDR2 FQGTGA. The CDR3 sequence: CASSSGGVGNEQFF. The CDR3 DNA is TGTGCCAGCAGCAGCGGGGGGGTAGGAAATGAGCAGTTCTTC.

This chain connects TRBV30 to TRBJ2-7, with D perhaps matching TRBD1 (6 bases). V shed 3 bases and J shed 1 base, with 16 bases lying between them. Germline-derived CDR1 and CDR2 are GTSNPN and SVGIG (reference sequence). CDR3 length: 15 amino acids. CDR3 DNA: TGTGCCTGGAGGTCCCGGGACACCTTTTCCTACGAGCAGTACGTC. This sequence encodes CAWRSRDTFSYEQYV.

The genes are TRBV27 and TRBJ1-6; D gene ambiguous. There are 16 residues in the CDR3. Germline values: CDR1 MNHEY, CDR2 SMNVEV (reference sequence). V was pared by 6 bases and J by 0 bases, with 12 bases between. In nucleotides, the CDR3 is TGTGCCAGCAGGACTTCGAAGGGCTCCTATAATTCACCCCTCCACTTT. This sequence encodes CASRTSKGSYNSPLHF.